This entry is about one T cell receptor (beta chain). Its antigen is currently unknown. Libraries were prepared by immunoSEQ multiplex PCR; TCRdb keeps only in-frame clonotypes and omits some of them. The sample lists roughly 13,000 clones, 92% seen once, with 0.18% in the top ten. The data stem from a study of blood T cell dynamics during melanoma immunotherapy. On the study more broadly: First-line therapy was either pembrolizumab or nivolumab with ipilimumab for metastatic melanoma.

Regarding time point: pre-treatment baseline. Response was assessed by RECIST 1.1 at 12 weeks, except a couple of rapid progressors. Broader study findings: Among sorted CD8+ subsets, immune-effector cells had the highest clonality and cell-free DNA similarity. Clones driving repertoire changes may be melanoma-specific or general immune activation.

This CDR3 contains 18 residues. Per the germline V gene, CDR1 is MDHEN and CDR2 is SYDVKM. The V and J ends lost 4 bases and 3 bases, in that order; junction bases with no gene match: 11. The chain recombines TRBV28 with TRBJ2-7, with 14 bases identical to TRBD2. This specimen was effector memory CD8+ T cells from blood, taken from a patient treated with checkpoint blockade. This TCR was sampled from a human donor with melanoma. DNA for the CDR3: TGTGCCAGCAGTTCCCCCGGACTAGCGGGAGGTGTCGGCTACGAGCAGTACTTC. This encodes CASSSPGLAGGVGYEQYF. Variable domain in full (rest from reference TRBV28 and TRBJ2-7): DVKVTQSSRYLVKRTGEKVFLECVQDMDHENMFWYRQDPGLGLRLIYFSYDVKMKEKGDIPEGYSVSREKKERFSLILESASTNQTSMYLCASSSPGLAGGVGYEQYFGPGTRLTVT.